Listed below are T cell receptor beta chains from one sample, sequenced in a study of CD4+ T cells in melanoma. The table came from immunoSEQ multiplex PCR; TCRdb's copy has only in-frame clones and leaves some out. The sample holds fewer than 20,000 clones, roughly 80% seen once. Material: cells from a culture (not recorded whether cultured in vitro). The receptor set was obtained from a human donor with melanoma. CDR3s include the opening cysteine and the closing phenylalanine or tryptophan. Each record gives: J gene, D gene, V gene, CDR3 protein. A D gene is named only where the DNA matches it firmly.

J: TRBJ1-4
D: TRBD1
V: TRBV11-2
CDR3: CASSHPGQGYRNEKLFF

J: TRBJ2-4
D: TRBD2
V: TRBV5-1
CDR3: CASRPSGANIQYF

J: TRBJ1-6
D: -
V: TRBV29-1
CDR3: CSTPVAGLRALHF

J: TRBJ2-7
D: -
V: TRBV6-6
CDR3: CASKGPAGAPLDF

J: TRBJ1-2
D: -
V: TRBV7-8
CDR3: CASSLETADYGYTF

J: TRBJ1-5
D: TRBD1
V: TRBV30
CDR3: CAWSPKGQGNQPQHF

J: TRBJ2-7
D: TRBD1
V: TRBV4-2
CDR3: CASSQVWDRRYEQYF

J: TRBJ2-1
D: -
V: TRBV5-1
CDR3: CASSLLPGSYNEQFF

J: TRBJ2-7
D: TRBD1
V: TRBV18
CDR3: CASSSLGQGAREQYF

J: TRBJ2-7
D: TRBD1
V: TRBV4-1
CDR3: CASSQKITGGHPYEQYF

J: TRBJ2-5
D: -
V: TRBV30
CDR3: CAWSVPGRETQYF

J: TRBJ2-4
D: -
V: TRBV7-2
CDR3: CASSSGQQGNIQYF

J: TRBJ2-5
D: TRBD1
V: TRBV11-2
CDR3: CASSPTGKETQYF

J: TRBJ1-2
D: -
V: TRBV6-1
CDR3: CASSEAPLNLADYGYTF

J: TRBJ2-5
D: -
V: TRBV20-1
CDR3: CSARDLRAQYF

J: TRBJ1-1
D: -
V: TRBV27
CDR3: CASSPATTPLGRAFF

J: TRBJ2-5
D: -
V: TRBV2
CDR3: CASSEPGGPNLETQYF

J: TRBJ2-1
D: TRBD1
V: TRBV6-6
CDR3: CASRGDRDYEQFF

J: TRBJ2-7
D: -
V: TRBV11-2
CDR3: CASSLGPTYEQYF

J: TRBJ1-3
D: -
V: TRBV30
CDR3: CAWSVGGLNFGNTIYF

J: TRBJ2-7
D: TRBD2
V: TRBV19
CDR3: CASKAGGTYEQYF

J: TRBJ1-2
D: -
V: TRBV7-2
CDR3: CASSWISGEGNYGYTF

J: TRBJ2-3
D: -
V: TRBV10-3
CDR3: CATCTEGSSTDTQYF

J: TRBJ2-5
D: -
V: TRBV4-1
CDR3: CASSQDPLQGGSRRTQYF

J: TRBJ2-7
D: TRBD2
V: TRBV7-2
CDR3: CASSSRVGSGGAGEQYF

J: TRBJ1-3
D: TRBD1
V: TRBV7-8
CDR3: CASSFQTGQRNTIYF

J: TRBJ2-1
D: -
V: TRBV7-2
CDR3: CASSLVAAYNEQFF

J: TRBJ1-1
D: TRBD1
V: TRBV29-1
CDR3: CSVERAGQKNTEAFF

J: TRBJ2-2
D: -
V: TRBV7-9
CDR3: CASSLPGDRELFF

J: TRBJ2-3
D: -
V: TRBV7-3
CDR3: CASSLVGGPTDTQYF

J: TRBJ2-1
D: -
V: TRBV11-1
CDR3: CASSLGTVISIDGRDEQFF

J: TRBJ2-3
D: -
V: TRBV6-1
CDR3: CASSVSSGTDTQYF

J: TRBJ2-2
D: TRBD1
V: TRBV5-6
CDR3: CASSLVGTGSGELFF

J: TRBJ1-2
D: -
V: TRBV6-5
CDR3: CASSYTGGYGYTF

J: TRBJ2-7
D: -
V: TRBV2
CDR3: CASKAGVTYEQYF

J: TRBJ1-1
D: -
V: TRBV5-8
CDR3: CASPGDRSAFTEAFF

J: TRBJ1-1
D: -
V: TRBV5-1
CDR3: CASSFTGTNTEAFF

J: TRBJ2-2
D: -
V: TRBV19
CDR3: CASSIGMGTGELFF

J: TRBJ2-3
D: TRBD2
V: TRBV11-2
CDR3: CASSLAGLGVRDTQYF

J: TRBJ2-2
D: -
V: TRBV6-1
CDR3: CASSVRTADTGELFF

J: TRBJ1-4
D: -
V: TRBV4-1
CDR3: CASSQAGRATNEKLFF

J: TRBJ2-1
D: TRBD2
V: TRBV2
CDR3: CAQHFGGGPLDEQFF

J: TRBJ1-4
D: -
V: TRBV9
CDR3: CASSGRATNEKLFF

J: TRBJ2-7
D: -
V: TRBV5-1
CDR3: CASGSGGPTYEQYF

J: TRBJ2-3
D: TRBD1
V: TRBV11-2
CDR3: CASSPTGPTDTQYF